This T cell receptor beta chain was identified in a study of blood T cell repertoires in COVID-19. V gave up 6 bases and J gave up 2 bases; unmatched junction bases: 6. Germline V gene lookup returns CDR1 SGHTA and CDR2 FQGTGA. This CDR3 region has 16 residues. The method was immunoSEQ multiplex PCR; TCRdb's version includes in-frame clones alone and lacks a portion of them. This sample has tens of thousands of clones; over 65% occur once, and the top ten carry 5% to 6%. Sequencing was performed on peripheral blood. The sequence came from a man aged 50 to 59 with active or convalescent COVID-19. The chain links TRBV7-3 to TRBJ2-3, with TRBD2 matching 12 bases. Written as DNA, the CDR3 is TGTGCCAGCAGTAAAAGGACTAGCGGGGACACAGATACGCAGTATTTT. It specifies CASSKRTSGDTDTQYF.